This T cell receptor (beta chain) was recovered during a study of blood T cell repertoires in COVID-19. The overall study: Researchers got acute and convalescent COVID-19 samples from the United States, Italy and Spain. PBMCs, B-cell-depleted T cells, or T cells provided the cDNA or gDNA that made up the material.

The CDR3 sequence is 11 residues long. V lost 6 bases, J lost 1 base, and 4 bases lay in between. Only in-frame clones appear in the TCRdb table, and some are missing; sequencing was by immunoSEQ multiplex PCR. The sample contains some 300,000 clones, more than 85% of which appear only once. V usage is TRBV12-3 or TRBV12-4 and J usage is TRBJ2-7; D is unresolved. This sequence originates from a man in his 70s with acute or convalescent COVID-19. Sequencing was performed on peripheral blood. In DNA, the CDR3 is TGTGCCAGCAGCCCATCCTACGAGCAGTACTTC. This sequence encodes CASSPSYEQYF.